This TCR beta chain originates from a study of shared clonotypes between healthy human individuals. Whole-study findings and limits: When naive CD4 clonotypes were compared across a handful of donors, around 4.6% were shared.

The authors distributed each subset's genomic DNA evenly over several immunoSEQ plates. Sequencing used immunoSEQ multiplex PCR; TCRdb keeps in-frame clones, though not all of them. This sample has millions of clones, with over 85% found just once. Remarks on this clone: Its antigen remains unidentified. This CDR3 is also generated by other DNA sequences in the sample.

The receptor comes from a man younger than 35 in good health. Some clones in this sample may be carry-over from other donors' samples. Material for sequencing was naive CD4+ T cells from PBMCs. Subset noted: CD45RA+ positively selected.

The CDR3 coding sequence is TGTGCCAGCAGTTACTCCTCAGATACGCAGTATTTT. This encodes CASSYSSDTQYF. The chain uses TRBV6-6 and TRBJ2-3; D gene ambiguous. Trimming left V 0 bases short and J 4 bases short, with 2 bases between. CDR1 is MNHNY and CDR2 is SVGAGI in the germline V gene (reference sequence). The CDR3 spans 12 residues.